One and the same sample provided the 4 T cell receptor beta chains below, sequenced in a study of T cell repertoires in ileal Crohn's disease. Clones were read by immunoSEQ multiplex PCR, and TCRdb kept only the in-frame ones, dropping some. The sample includes about 17,000 clones, more than 75% of them seen just once. The time point was: inflamed ileum from the surgical specimen. The material sequenced was ileal tissue. These receptors came from an adult with Crohn's disease.

This chain uses TRBV11-3 with TRBJ2-3; the D is unclear. The V gene lost 5 bases and the J gene lost 2 bases, with 17 bases spanning the gap. The CDR3 is made up of 16 amino acids. Germline CDR1 reads SGHNT; CDR2 reads YENEEA. The CDR3 nucleotides read TGTGCCAGCAGCCTAGGTGTCAACTCGGACACAGATACGCAGTATTTT. Translating gives CASSLGVNSDTDTQYF.

The J gene is TRBJ2-3, the V gene TRBV7-8, with D unclear. The CDR3 length is 14 residues. Germline assignment: CDR1 SGHVS and CDR2 FQNEAQ. V lost 5 bases and J 1 base, leaving 10 bases between the germline ends. CDR3 nucleotide sequence: TGTGCCAGCAGCAAAGGGCCGCGCACAGATACGCAGTATTTT. It codes for CASSKGPRTDTQYF.

This chain uses TRBV6-5 with TRBJ1-2; 8 bases are a match to TRBD1. Trimming at V came to 4 bases and at J to 4 bases, leaving 11 bases not matched to a gene. The CDR3 is 16 residues long. Germline V gene sequence: CDR1 MNHEY, CDR2 SVGAGI. The CDR3 sequence is CASSLTTGAYSYGYTF. As DNA, the CDR3 is TGTGCCAGCAGTTTAACGACAGGGGCCTACTCCTATGGCTACACCTTC.

The rearrangement uses TRBV9 and TRBJ2-3, with D uncertain. In germline, CDR1 is SGDLS, CDR2 YYNGEE. This CDR3 spans 14 amino acids. Deletions cut 4 bases from V and 1 base from J, with 10 bases between. CDR3 loop: CASSPGRGTDTQYF. CDR3 nucleotide sequence: TGTGCCAGCAGCCCAGGTCGGGGCACAGATACGCAGTATTTT.